This T cell receptor beta chain is drawn from a study of blood T cell repertoires in COVID-19. How the authors handled the data: Amplifying reference gene primers gave estimates of nucleated cell counts. TCRdb keeps only in-frame clones here, not all; method: immunoSEQ multiplex PCR. That table is the source of V, J and clone size, and D and trimming were worked out from the DNA. The profile shows 130,000 to 150,000 clones, around 90% of them singletons. The sequence was obtained from a man aged 70 or older with acute or convalescent COVID-19. Input material: peripheral blood.

The CDR3 bases are TGTGCCAGCAGCTCCCCTGCGGGACTCCGGCAGTTCTTC. Translating it yields CASSSPAGLRQFF. The genes are TRBV13 and TRBJ2-1; D perhaps matches TRBD2 (6 bases). This CDR3 contains 13 residues. Trimming left V 4 bases short and J 12 bases short, with 16 bases between. The germline V gene encodes CDR1 PRHDT and CDR2 FYEKMQ (reference sequence).